This T cell receptor beta chain was retrieved from a study of cytotoxic CD8 clonotypes in ibrutinib-treated CLL. This CDR3 has 16 amino acids. The germline V gene encodes CDR1 SGHTA and CDR2 FQGNSA. The trim removed 5 bases at V and 5 bases at J, leaving 9 bases unmatched. Sequencing was performed with immunoSEQ multiplex PCR; in TCRdb, only in-frame clones are kept and a portion is missing. The data show fewer than 90,000 clones, 68% seen once. This TCR came from a human donor with chronic lymphocytic leukemia. The specimen comprised PBMCs, sampled after 12 months of ibrutinib treatment. The chain carries TRBV7-2 and TRBJ1-6; the match to TRBD1 covers 7 bases. CDR3 DNA: TGTGCCAGCAGCCCTACAGGGGTCGTCGATAATTCACCCCTCCACTTT. It specifies CASSPTGVVDNSPLHF.